This T cell receptor (beta chain) was retrieved from a study of Ad26.COV2.S vaccination and SARS-CoV-2 variants. Whole-study findings and limits: People who got the vaccine or the placebo had similar non-spike TCR breadth.

On this clone itself: Its matching antigen is unknown.

Treatment defined: some 20 received Ad26.COV2.S at low or high dose, single or two shots; several received placebo; per-sample allocation not given. Samples analyzed were those drawn on day 63 after the first vaccine or placebo injection. Assay used: immunoSEQ multiplex PCR; TCRdb lists only in-frame clones, some missing. This sample carries 350,000 to 450,000 clones, 89% of them seen once, and the ten largest clones take 1.9%. Germline lookup yields CDR1 LNHDA and CDR2 SQIVND (reference sequence). V was clipped by 1 base and J by 7 bases, with 8 bases between them. This CDR3 region has 13 residues. This clonotype was sampled from a person between 18 and 65 years old who received the Ad26.COV2.S COVID-19 vaccine or a placebo. The chain is built from TRBV19 and TRBJ1-5; D is undetermined. Sequenced material: peripheral blood, taken in a trial of Ad26.COV2.S vaccine versus placebo. In DNA form, the CDR3 reads TGTGCCAGTAGTATAGGTAGCCGGCAGCCCCAGCATTTT. This translates into CASSIGSRQPQHF.